This T cell receptor beta chain was captured in a study of blood T cell repertoires in COVID-19. Under the authors' procedure: How many nucleated cells were present was estimated from reference gene primer amplification. The data were produced by immunoSEQ multiplex PCR, yet TCRdb's version contains in-frame clones alone and is incomplete. From that table come the V and J calls and clone size; the DNA was used to work out D and trimming. The sample contains some 250,000 clones, approximately 80% of which appear only once. V lost 4 bases, J lost 6 bases, and 5 bases stayed unmatched. The germline V gene has CDR1 SGHRS and CDR2 YFSETQ. The CDR3 is 15 residues long.

The source material was peripheral blood. The chain has TRBV5-1 and TRBJ2-3; 13 positions agree with TRBD2. The sequence was collected from a woman older than 75 with COVID-19, enrolled during active disease. CDR3 amino acids: CASSVTSGGADTQYF. For the CDR3, the DNA is TGCGCCAGCAGCGTAACTAGCGGGGGGGCTGATACGCAGTATTTT.